Presented here are 12 T cell receptor beta chains from one specimen sequenced in a study of Ad26.COV2.S vaccination and SARS-CoV-2 variants. Noted treatment: some 19 received Ad26.COV2.S at low or high dose, single or two shots; 5 received placebo; per-sample allocation not given. Specimen acquisition occurred on day 63 following the initial vaccine or placebo injection. Data came from immunoSEQ multiplex PCR; TCRdb stores just in-frame clones and leaves some out. The sample shows around 300,000 clones, about 90% of them seen only once. The sample here was peripheral blood, taken in a trial of Ad26.COV2.S vaccine versus placebo. All receptors come from a person aged 18-60 years who received the Ad26.COV2.S COVID-19 vaccine or a placebo.

In its sample, this clone was seen a few times. The rearrangement joins TRBV5-5 to TRBJ1-5, with TRBD1 matching 7 bases. Looked up from germline, CDR1 is SGHKS and CDR2 is YYEKEE (reference sequence). The CDR3 has 14 amino acids. After removal of 4 bases from V and 3 bases from J, the junction contained 4 bases not matched to a gene. CDR3 protein: CASSRDSHNQPQHF. For the CDR3, the DNA is TGTGCCAGCAGCCGGGACAGTCACAATCAGCCCCAGCATTTT.

This clone occurred a few times. This chain joins TRBV24-1 and TRBJ2-1; weak D call: TRBD1 (6 bases). Germline loops: CDR1 KGHDR, CDR2 SFDVKD. Trimming took off 0 bases at V and 0 bases at J, with 8 bases between the two ends. The CDR3 contains 16 residues. This CDR3 reads CATSDLEGDSYNEQFF. The CDR3 DNA reads as TGTGCCACCAGTGATTTGGAGGGGGACTCCTACAATGAGCAGTTCTTC.

V is TRBV28 and J is TRBJ2-7; D is unclear. CDR1 and CDR2 (germline): MDHEN, SYDVKM. The V and J ends lost 7 bases and 3 bases respectively, with 10 bases between them. The CDR3 contains 12 residues. CDR3 sequence reads: CASTLTGYEQYF. DNA for the CDR3: TGTGCCAGCACCCTCACTGGCTACGAGCAGTACTTC.

The chain is built from TRBV10-1 and TRBJ2-3; 9 bases are shared with TRBD1. The CDR3 spans 15 residues. CDR1 and CDR2 (germline): WNHNN, SYGVQD (reference sequence). V dropped 5 bases and J dropped 0; count of bases not matched to a gene: 3. In DNA, the CDR3 is TGCGCCAGCAGTCTAGGGACAGGGAGCACAGATACGCAGTATTTT. This sequence encodes CASSLGTGSTDTQYF.

V gene TRBV5-4 combines with J gene TRBJ2-1; 7 positions match TRBD2. This CDR3 is 14 amino acids long. Germline V gives CDR1 SGHNT, CDR2 YYREEE (reference sequence). The V and J ends lost 0 bases and 9 bases, in that order; junction bases with no gene match: 6. CDR3: CASSLAVGGGEQFF. The CDR3 DNA reads as TGTGCCAGCAGCTTGGCCGTGGGGGGGGGTGAGCAGTTCTTC.

The chain recombines TRBV10-3 with TRBJ1-5, with D hard to call. The length of the CDR3 is 14 residues. V was cut by 6 bases and J by 1 base, with 10 bases left in between. Germline CDR1 reads ENHRY; CDR2 reads SYGVKD. CDR3 coding DNA: TGTGCCATCAGAGCAGGTGAGAGCAATCAGCCCCAGCATTTT. Its translation: CAIRAGESNQPQHF.

The rearrangement joins TRBV6-5 to TRBJ1-2; TRBD1 aligns across 7 bases. Germline CDR1 and CDR2: MNHEY and SVGAGI. This CDR3 contains 13 residues. Trimming took 7 bases from V and 6 from J; bases not matched to a gene: 8. The CDR3 reads CASILDRADGYTF. The DNA of the CDR3 is TGTGCCAGCATTTTAGACAGGGCGGATGGCTACACCTTC.

The V gene is TRBV27, the J gene TRBJ2-2; D possibly corresponds to TRBD1 (5 bases). Germline CDR1 MNHEY, CDR2 SMNVEV (reference sequence). The CDR3 is made up of 14 amino acids. Trimming took 3 bases from V and 4 from J, leaving 9 bases between them. The CDR3 DNA sequence: TGTGCCAGCAGTTTTCAGGGAAGCACCGGGGAGCTGTTTTTT. It translates to CASSFQGSTGELFF.

J is TRBJ2-1 and V is TRBV6-4; D is unclear. The germline V and J ends were trimmed by 1 base and 6 bases, with 7 bases remaining between them. The CDR3 runs to 13 residues. Germline V lookup: CDR1 MRHNA, CDR2 SNTAGT. CDR3: CASSDFPLNEQFF. CDR3 nucleotides: TGTGCCAGCAGTGACTTTCCACTCAATGAGCAGTTCTTC.

The chain employs TRBV2 and TRBJ2-5; 7 nucleotides agree with TRBD1. V was clipped by 7 bases and J by 2 bases; unmatched bases: 1. CDR1 is SNHLY and CDR2 is FYNNEI in the germline V gene. CDR3 length: 12 residues. The CDR3 bases are TGTGCCAGCACGGGACAGCAAGAGACCCAGTACTTC. This encodes CASTGQQETQYF.

This rearrangement joins TRBV7-9 to TRBJ2-2, with a weak D call TRBD1 (5 bases). The germline V and J ends were trimmed by 1 base and 5 bases, with 14 bases remaining between them. The CDR3 is 16 residues long. Germline values: CDR1 SEHNR, CDR2 FQNEAQ (reference sequence). The CDR3 DNA reads TGTGCCAGCAGCTTAGGAGTACAGGCAACTACCGGGGAGCTGTTTTTT. Its protein is CASSLGVQATTGELFF.

The V call is TRBV6-1, the J call TRBJ1-2; TRBD1 aligns across 7 bases. J gave up 4 bases and V 3 bases, and 5 bases lay outside the gene matches. Germline values: CDR1 MNHNS, CDR2 SASEGT. The CDR3 has 14 residues. CDR3 bases: TGTGCCAGCAGTGATGGGGACAGCTTCTATGGCTACACCTTC. Translated: CASSDGDSFYGYTF.